This is a list of T cell receptor beta chains from one sample in a study of blood T cell repertoires in COVID-19. Using immunoSEQ multiplex PCR, the repertoire was profiled, and TCRdb retains in-frame clones only, with some absent. In the table there are 200,000 to 250,000 clones, approximately 80% of which are singletons. The source material was PBMCs or T cells enriched from blood (not recorded which). The receptor set was obtained from a man in his sixties who had recovered from COVID-19. Each CDR3 is given with its conserved first and last residue. The D gene is left open where the match is weak. A clone size is listed for some rows: how often the clone was seen (once, few, many), or a class if it is expanded.

j_call v_call d_call clone_size cdr3_aa cdr3_nt
TRBJ2-7 TRBV6-5 NA few CASSYSIPGYEQYF TGTGCCAGCAGTTACTCGATACCGGGCTACGAGCAGTACTTC
TRBJ2-1 TRBV7-3 NA NA CASSLTVAGEQFF TGTGCCAGCAGCTTAACGGTGGCCGGGGAGCAGTTCTTC
TRBJ2-3 TRBV6-2/TRBV6-3 TRBD2 NA CASSYSTSGGDTQYF TGTGCCAGCAGTTACTCGACTAGCGGGGGAGATACGCAGTATTTT
TRBJ2-3 TRBV14 TRBD2 NA CASSSGGVSTDTQYF TGTGCCAGCAGCTCCGGGGGGGTTAGCACAGATACGCAGTATTTT
TRBJ2-7 TRBV12-3/TRBV12-4 NA once CASSKYRVYEQYF TGTGCCAGCAGTAAATACAGGGTTTACGAGCAGTACTTC
TRBJ2-5 TRBV3-1/TRBV3-2 NA NA CASSQNIETQYF TGTGCCAGCAGCCAAAATATCGAGACCCAGTACTTC
TRBJ2-2 TRBV25-1 NA NA CASRMGQAVTGELFF TGTGCCAGCCGGATGGGGCAGGCGGTCACCGGGGAGCTGTTTTTT
TRBJ2-2 TRBV11-2 NA NA CASSFGRNRVGELFF TGTGCCAGCAGCTTTGGACGGAACAGGGTCGGGGAGCTGTTTTTT
TRBJ2-1 TRBV6-5 TRBD1 NA CASNRAGGFKEQFF TGTGCCAGCAATCGGGCAGGGGGTTTCAAGGAGCAGTTCTTC
TRBJ2-1 TRBV6-5 NA NA CASSWSNEQFF TGTGCCAGCAGTTGGAGTAATGAGCAGTTCTTC
TRBJ2-3 TRBV5-1 NA NA CASSEQGTDTQYF TGCGCCAGCAGCGAGCAAGGCACAGATACGCAGTATTTT
TRBJ2-4 TRBV4-2 TRBD1 NA CASSQESRQGLAKNIQYF TGTGCCAGCAGCCAAGAAAGCCGACAGGGTCTCGCCAAAAACATTCAGTACTTC
TRBJ1-4 TRBV6-5 TRBD1 NA CASRTGQGRGEKLFF TGTGCCAGCAGAACGGGACAGGGGCGGGGAGAAAAACTGTTTTTT
TRBJ1-2 TRBV11-1 TRBD1 NA CASSARDRGNYGYTF TGTGCCAGCAGCGCCCGGGACAGGGGTAACTATGGCTACACCTTC
TRBJ1-5 TRBV6-5 NA once CASSYSTGQPQHF TGTGCCAGCAGTTACTCGACGGGTCAGCCCCAGCATTTT
TRBJ2-2 TRBV7-2 NA NA CASSLARDTGELFF TGTGCCAGCAGCTTAGCGCGGGACACCGGGGAGCTGTTTTTT
TRBJ1-4 TRBV5-4 NA NA CASSLEGGTNEKLFF TGTGCCAGCAGCTTGGAGGGGGGGACTAATGAAAAACTGTTTTTT
TRBJ2-3 TRBV30 TRBD2 NA CAWSLIAGYTDTQYF TGTGCCTGGAGTCTAATAGCGGGGTACACAGATACGCAGTATTTT
TRBJ1-1 TRBV19 NA NA CASSIARNTEAFF TGTGCCAGTAGTATAGCGAGGAACACTGAAGCTTTCTTT
TRBJ1-1 TRBV7-9 NA NA CASSLVLSGEAFF TGTGCCAGCAGCTTAGTGCTTTCGGGTGAAGCTTTCTTT
TRBJ1-5 TRBV23-1 NA NA CASSQSSSYSNQPQHF TGCGCCAGCAGTCAATCGAGTAGCTATAGCAATCAGCCCCAGCATTTT
TRBJ2-7 TRBV29-1 TRBD1 NA CSAETGGRPYEQYF TGCAGCGCCGAGACAGGGGGCAGGCCTTACGAGCAGTACTTC
TRBJ2-7 TRBV30 NA once CAWSVIGALEQYF TGTGCCTGGAGTGTAATAGGAGCCTTAGAGCAGTACTTC
TRBJ2-7 TRBV12-5 NA NA CASGLILPLRGHSYEQYF TGTGCTAGTGGTTTGATACTACCATTGAGGGGACACTCCTACGAGCAGTACTTC
TRBJ1-1 TRBV20-1 NA NA CSARANTEAFF TGCAGTGCTAGGGCGAACACTGAAGCTTTCTTT
TRBJ1-4 TRBV28 TRBD1 NA CASSLVQGGEKLFF TGTGCCAGCAGTTTAGTCCAGGGGGGTGAAAAACTGTTTTTT
TRBJ1-5 TRBV9 TRBD1 once CASSTTGGEVQPQHF TGTGCCAGCAGCACCACAGGGGGCGAGGTTCAGCCCCAGCATTTT
TRBJ1-6 TRBV27 TRBD1 NA CASSPSTGSNSPLHF TGTGCCAGCAGTCCGTCGACAGGGTCTAATTCACCCCTCCACTTT
TRBJ1-6 TRBV27 NA NA CASNGAGEGNSPLHF TGTGCCAGCAATGGGGCAGGGGAAGGTAATTCACCCCTCCACTTT
TRBJ1-4 TRBV6-5 NA NA CASSYPGRNKLFF TGTGCCAGCAGTTACCCCGGGAGGAATAAACTGTTTTTT
TRBJ2-1 TRBV7-2 TRBD1 NA CASSLGQGASSSYNEQFF TGTGCCAGCAGCTTAGGGCAGGGGGCTTCAAGCTCCTACAATGAGCAGTTCTTC
TRBJ2-7 TRBV5-1 TRBD1 once CASSLTGADEQYF TGCGCCAGCAGCTTAACAGGGGCCGACGAGCAGTACTTC
TRBJ1-1 TRBV7-2 NA NA CASSLWGPGNTEAFF TGTGCCAGCAGCTTATGGGGGCCGGGGAACACTGAAGCTTTCTTT
TRBJ2-3 TRBV19 NA NA CASSKDYYTDTQYF TGTGCCAGTAGTAAGGACTACTACACAGATACGCAGTATTTT
TRBJ1-5 TRBV6-5 TRBD1 NA CASRDRGDQPQHF TGTGCCAGCAGGGACAGGGGGGATCAGCCCCAGCATTTT
TRBJ2-7 TRBV3-1/TRBV3-2 TRBD1 NA CASRQGYEQYF TGTGCCAGCAGACAGGGGTACGAGCAGTACTTC
TRBJ1-2 TRBV18 NA NA CASSPSAGYDYGYTF TGTGCCAGCTCACCAAGCGCAGGGTATGACTATGGCTACACCTTC
TRBJ1-3 TRBV2 TRBD1 NA CASAQGMGNTIYF TGTGCCAGCGCACAGGGGATGGGAAACACCATATATTTT
TRBJ2-3 TRBV7-2 NA NA CASSLAGRNTDTQYF TGTGCCAGCAGCTTAGCTGGGAGGAACACAGATACGCAGTATTTT